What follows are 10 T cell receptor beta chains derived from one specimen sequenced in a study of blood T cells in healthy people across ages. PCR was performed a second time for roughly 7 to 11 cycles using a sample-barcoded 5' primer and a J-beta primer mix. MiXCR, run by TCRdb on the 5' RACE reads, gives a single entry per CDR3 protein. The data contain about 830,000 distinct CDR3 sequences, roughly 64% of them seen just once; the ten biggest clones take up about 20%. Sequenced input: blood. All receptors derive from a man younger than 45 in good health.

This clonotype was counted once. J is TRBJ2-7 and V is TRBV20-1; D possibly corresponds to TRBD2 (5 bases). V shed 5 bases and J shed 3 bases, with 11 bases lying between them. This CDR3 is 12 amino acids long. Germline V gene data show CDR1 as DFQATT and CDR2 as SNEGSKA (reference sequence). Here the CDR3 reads CSAGWENYEQYF. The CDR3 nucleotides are TGCAGTGCTGGGTGGGAGAACTACGAGCAGTACTTC.

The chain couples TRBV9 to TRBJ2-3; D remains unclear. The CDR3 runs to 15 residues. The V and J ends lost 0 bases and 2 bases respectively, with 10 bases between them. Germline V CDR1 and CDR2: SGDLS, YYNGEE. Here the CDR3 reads CASSVEGRTTDTQYF. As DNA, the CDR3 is TGTGCCAGCAGCGTAGAGGGCAGGACCACAGATACGCAGTATTTT. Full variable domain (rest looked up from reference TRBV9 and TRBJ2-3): DSGVTQTPKHLITATGQRVTLRCSPRSGDLSVYWYQQSLDQGLQFLIQYYNGEERAKGNILERFSAQQFPDLHSELNLSSLELGDSALYFCASSVEGRTTDTQYFGPGTRLTVL.

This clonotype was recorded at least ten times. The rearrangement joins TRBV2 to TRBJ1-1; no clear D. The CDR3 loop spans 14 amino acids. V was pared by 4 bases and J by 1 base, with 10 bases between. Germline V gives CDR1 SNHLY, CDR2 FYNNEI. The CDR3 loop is CASSASPPNTEAFF. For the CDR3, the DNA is TGTGCCAGCAGTGCCTCCCCCCCGAACACTGAAGCTTTCTTT. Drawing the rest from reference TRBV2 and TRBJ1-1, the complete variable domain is EPEVTQTPSHQVTQMGQEVILRCVPISNHLYFYWYRQILGQKVEFLVSFYNNEISEKSEIFDDQFSVERPDGSNFTLKIRSTKLEDSAMYFCASSASPPNTEAFFGQGTRLTVV.

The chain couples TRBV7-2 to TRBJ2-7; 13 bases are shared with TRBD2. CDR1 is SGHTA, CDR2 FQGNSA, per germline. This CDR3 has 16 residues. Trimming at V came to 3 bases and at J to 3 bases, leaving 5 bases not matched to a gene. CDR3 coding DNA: TGTGCCAGCAGCTTTACTAGCGGGAGGGGGATCTACGAGCAGTACTTC. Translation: CASSFTSGRGIYEQYF.

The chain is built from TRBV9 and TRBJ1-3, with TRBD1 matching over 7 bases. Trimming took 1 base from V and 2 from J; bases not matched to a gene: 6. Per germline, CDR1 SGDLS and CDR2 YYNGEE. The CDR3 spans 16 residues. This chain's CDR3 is CASSVTHRGAGNTIYF. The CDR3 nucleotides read TGTGCCAGCAGCGTAACTCACAGGGGAGCTGGAAACACCATATATTTT.

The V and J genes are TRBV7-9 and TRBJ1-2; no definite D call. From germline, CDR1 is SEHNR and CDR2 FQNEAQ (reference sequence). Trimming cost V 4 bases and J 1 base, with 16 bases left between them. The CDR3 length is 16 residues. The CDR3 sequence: CASSSLSPEINYGYTF. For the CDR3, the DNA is TGTGCCAGCAGCTCCCTGTCCCCTGAGATTAACTATGGCTACACCTTC.

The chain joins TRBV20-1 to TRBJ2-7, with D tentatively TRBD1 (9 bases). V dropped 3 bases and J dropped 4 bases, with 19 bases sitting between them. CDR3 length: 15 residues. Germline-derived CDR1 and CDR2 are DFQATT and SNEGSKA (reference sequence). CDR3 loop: CSASSGDRVEYEQYF. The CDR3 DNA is TGCAGTGCTAGTAGCGGGGACAGGGTTGAGTACGAGCAGTACTTC.

The CDR3 loop reads CASSLRLSGGPSDEQFF. CDR3 coding DNA: TGTGCCAGCAGCTTACGGTTATCGGGAGGGCCTTCGGATGAGCAGTTCTTC. The chain has TRBV7-2 and TRBJ2-1; TRBD2 matches at 8 bases. CDR1 and CDR2 (germline): SGHTA, FQGNSA. Losses at the gene ends were 2 bases for V and 8 bases for J; bases not matched to a gene: 14. The CDR3 is 17 amino acids. Based on the CDR3 plus reference TRBV7-2 and TRBJ2-1, the full variable domain is GAGVSQSPSNKVTEKGKDVELRCDPISGHTALYWYRQSLGQGLEFLIYFQGNSAPDKSGLPSDRFSAERTGGSVSTLTIQRTQQEDSAVYLCASSLRLSGGPSDEQFFGPGTRLTVL.

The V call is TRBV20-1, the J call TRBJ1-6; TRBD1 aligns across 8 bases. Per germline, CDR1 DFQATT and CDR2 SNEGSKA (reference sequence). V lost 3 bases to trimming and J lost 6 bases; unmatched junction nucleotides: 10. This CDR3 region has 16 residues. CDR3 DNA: TGCAGTGCTAGCCCCGGGACAGGACATCCTAATTCACCCCTCCACTTT. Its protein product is CSASPGTGHPNSPLHF.

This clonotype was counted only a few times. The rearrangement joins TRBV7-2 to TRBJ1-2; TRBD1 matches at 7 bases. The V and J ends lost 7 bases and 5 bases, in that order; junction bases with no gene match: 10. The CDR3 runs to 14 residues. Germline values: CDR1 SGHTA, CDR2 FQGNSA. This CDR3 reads CASNTPGQSYGYTF. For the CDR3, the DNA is TGTGCCAGCAACACACCGGGACAGTCTTATGGCTACACCTTC.